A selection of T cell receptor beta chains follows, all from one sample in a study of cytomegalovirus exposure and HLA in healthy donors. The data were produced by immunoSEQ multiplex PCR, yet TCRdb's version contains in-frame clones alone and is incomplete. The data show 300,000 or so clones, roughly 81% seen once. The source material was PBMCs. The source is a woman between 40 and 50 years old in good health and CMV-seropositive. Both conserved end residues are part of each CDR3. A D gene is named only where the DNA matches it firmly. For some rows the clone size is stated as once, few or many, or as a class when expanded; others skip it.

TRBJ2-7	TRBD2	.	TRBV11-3	CASSSGLAGGHPREQYF	TGTGCCAGCAGCTCGGGGCTAGCGGGAGGCCACCCCCGCGAGCAGTACTTC
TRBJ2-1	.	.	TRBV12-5	CASGQTPEALQNEQFF	TGTGCTAGTGGTCAAACACCCGAGGCCCTGCAAAATGAGCAGTTCTTC
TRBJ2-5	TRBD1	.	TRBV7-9	CASSPMGTASQQETQYF	TGTGCCAGCAGCCCCATGGGGACAGCGAGTCAACAAGAGACCCAGTACTTC
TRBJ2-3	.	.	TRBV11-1	CASSFRGRSDTQYF	TGTGCCAGCAGCTTCAGGGGAAGGAGTGATACGCAGTATTTT
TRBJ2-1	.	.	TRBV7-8	CASSLLRSSYNEQFF	TGTGCCAGCAGCCTCCTACGGAGCTCCTACAATGAGCAGTTCTTC
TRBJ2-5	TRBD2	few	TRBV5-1	CASRRGGGGQETQYF	TGCGCCAGCAGACGGGGCGGGGGAGGTCAAGAGACCCAGTACTTC
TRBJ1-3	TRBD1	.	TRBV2	CASNTQGARSGNTIYF	TGTGCCAGCAATACACAGGGGGCCCGATCTGGAAACACCATATATTTT
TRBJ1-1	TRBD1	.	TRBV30	CAWSVRDRGAEAFF	TGTGCCTGGAGTGTCCGGGACAGGGGGGCTGAAGCTTTCTTT
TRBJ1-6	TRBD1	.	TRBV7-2	CASSLGGQGASYNSPLHF	TGTGCCAGCAGCTTAGGGGGACAGGGGGCTTCCTATAATTCACCCCTCCACTTT
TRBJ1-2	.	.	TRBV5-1	CASSLAPTGPNGYTF	TGCGCCAGCAGCTTGGCACCCACAGGGCCCAATGGCTACACCTTC
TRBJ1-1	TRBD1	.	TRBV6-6	CASSPRTGSNTEAFF	TGTGCCAGCAGTCCGCGGACAGGAAGTAACACTGAAGCTTTCTTT
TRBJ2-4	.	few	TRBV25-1	CASSEGGGLGNIQYF	TGTGCCAGCAGTGAAGGGGGAGGCCTCGGGAACATTCAGTACTTC
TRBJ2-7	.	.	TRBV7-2	CASSRPGTPIAEQYF	TGTGCCAGCAGCCGCCCCGGGACTCCTATTGCCGAGCAGTACTTC
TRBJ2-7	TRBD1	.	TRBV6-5	CASSYGRGQYEQYF	TGTGCCAGCAGTTACGGCAGGGGGCAATACGAGCAGTACTTC
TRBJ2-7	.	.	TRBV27	CASSFSGGLSYEQYF	TGTGCCAGCAGTTTTTCCGGGGGGCTCTCCTACGAGCAGTACTTC
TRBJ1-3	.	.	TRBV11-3	CASSQGTGNTIYF	TGTGCCAGCAGCCAGGGAACTGGAAACACCATATATTTT
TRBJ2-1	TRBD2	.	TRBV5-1	CASSLAWGGPHGEQFF	TGCGCCAGCAGCTTGGCCTGGGGAGGGCCCCACGGGGAGCAGTTCTTC
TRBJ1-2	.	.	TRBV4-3	CASSYQGISGGYTF	TGCGCCAGCAGCTACCAGGGTATTTCTGGAGGCTACACCTTC
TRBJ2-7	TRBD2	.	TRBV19	CASSLADQSYYEQYF	TGTGCCAGCTCCCTAGCGGATCAATCCTACTACGAGCAGTACTTC
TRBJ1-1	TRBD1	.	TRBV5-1	CASSPGQGRAEAFF	TGCGCCAGCAGCCCGGGACAGGGTCGGGCTGAAGCTTTCTTT
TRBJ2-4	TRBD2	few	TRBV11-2	CASSTTTTSGSNKNIQYF	TGTGCCAGCAGCACGACTACAACTAGCGGGAGCAACAAAAACATTCAGTACTTC
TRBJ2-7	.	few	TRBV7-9	CASSLWGQNYEQYF	TGTGCCAGCAGCTTATGGGGGCAGAACTACGAGCAGTACTTC
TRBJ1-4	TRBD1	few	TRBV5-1	CASSEQGATNEKLFF	TGCGCCAGCAGCGAACAGGGGGCGACGAATGAAAAACTGTTTTTT